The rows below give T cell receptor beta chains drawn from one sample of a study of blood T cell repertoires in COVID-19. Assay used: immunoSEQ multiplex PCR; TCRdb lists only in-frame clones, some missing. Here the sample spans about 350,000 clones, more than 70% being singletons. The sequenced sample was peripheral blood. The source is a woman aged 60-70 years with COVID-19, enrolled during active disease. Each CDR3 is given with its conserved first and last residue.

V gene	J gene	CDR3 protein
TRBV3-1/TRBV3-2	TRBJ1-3	CASSQEWGANTIYF
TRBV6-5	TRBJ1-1	CASSRTPRVTEAFF
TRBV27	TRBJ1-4	CASSNFGEKLFF
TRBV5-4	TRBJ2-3	CASSHRLAGGPPDTQYF
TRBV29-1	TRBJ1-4	CSVLASNEKLFF
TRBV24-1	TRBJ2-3	CATSETSGASTDTQYF
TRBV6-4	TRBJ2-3	CASSVDRGFTDTQYF
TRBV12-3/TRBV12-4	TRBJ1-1	CASSPTDTAEAFF
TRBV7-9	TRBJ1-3	CASSLRVPGNTIYF
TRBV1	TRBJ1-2	CTSSHPGSYGYTF
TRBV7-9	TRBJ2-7	CASSLSGGTEQYF
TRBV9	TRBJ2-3	CASSLTSRGSRGTDTQYF
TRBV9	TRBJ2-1	CASSERPDRSSYNEQFF
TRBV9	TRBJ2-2	CASSGTGVNTGELFF
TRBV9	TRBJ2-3	CASSVEGGTDTQYF
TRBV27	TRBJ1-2	CASSTGTGPGYGYTF
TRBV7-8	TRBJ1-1	CASSLRTLNTEAFF
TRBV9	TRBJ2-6	CASSSQGSGANVLTF
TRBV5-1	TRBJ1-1	CASSPQDRHYTEAFF
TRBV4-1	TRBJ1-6	CASSQDRGQGNNSPLHF
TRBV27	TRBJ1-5	CASSFISGNQPQHF
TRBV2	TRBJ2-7	CASSAYNEQYF
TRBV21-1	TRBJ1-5	CASKTGLGQRRLRGPQHF
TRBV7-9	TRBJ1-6	CASRMSSYNSPLHF
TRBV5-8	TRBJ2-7	CASSTLTRQDSYEQYF
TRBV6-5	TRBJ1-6	CASSYSGSYNSPLHF
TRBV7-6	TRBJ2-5	CASSLVDLGGETQYF
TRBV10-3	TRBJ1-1	CAISDRVSSTEAFF
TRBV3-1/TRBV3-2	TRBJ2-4	CASSLGRQVVAKNIQYF
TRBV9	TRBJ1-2	CASSRQGAYGYTF
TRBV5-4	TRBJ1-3	CASSKGQESVSGNTIYF
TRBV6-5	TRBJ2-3	CASSYDGTGSDTQYF
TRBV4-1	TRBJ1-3	CASSQVTGGLGGNTIYF
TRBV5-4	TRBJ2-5	CASSRPGTSGGSQETQYF
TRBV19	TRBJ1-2	CASSTGQNYGYTF
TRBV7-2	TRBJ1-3	CASSSRTGDSFFSGNTIYF
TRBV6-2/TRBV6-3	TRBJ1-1	CASSPNGGWTEAFF